This T cell receptor (beta chain) was documented in a study of technical replicates of blood from a handful of donors. TCRdb keeps only in-frame clones here, not all; method: immunoSEQ multiplex PCR. Among about 82,000 clones listed, roughly 95% were seen once. With V trimmed by 10 bases and J by 6 bases, 8 bases remained unmatched. Germline lookup yields CDR1 SEHNR and CDR2 FQNEAQ (reference sequence). The CDR3 runs to 12 residues. Sequencing was carried out using T cells isolated from PBMCs. The V gene is TRBV7-9, the J gene TRBJ2-7; 8 bases are shared with TRBD2. The clonotype was recovered from a human donor in good health. In nucleotides, the CDR3 is TGTGCCAATGAAGCGGGAGTAGGCGAGCAGTACTTC. Amino acids: CANEAGVGEQYF.